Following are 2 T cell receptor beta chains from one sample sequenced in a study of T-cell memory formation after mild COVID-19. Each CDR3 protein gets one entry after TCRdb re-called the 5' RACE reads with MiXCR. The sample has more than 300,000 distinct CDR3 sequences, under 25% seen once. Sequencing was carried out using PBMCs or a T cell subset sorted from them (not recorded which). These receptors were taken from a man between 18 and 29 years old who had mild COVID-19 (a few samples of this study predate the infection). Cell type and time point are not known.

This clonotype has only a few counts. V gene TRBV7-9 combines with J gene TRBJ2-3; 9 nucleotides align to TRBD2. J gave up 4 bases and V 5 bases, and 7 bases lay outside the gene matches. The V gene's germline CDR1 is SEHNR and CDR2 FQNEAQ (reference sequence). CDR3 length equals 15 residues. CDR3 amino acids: CASSAVAGGADTQYF. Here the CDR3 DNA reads TGTGCCAGCAGCGCTGTGGCGGGGGGGGCAGATACGCAGTATTTT.

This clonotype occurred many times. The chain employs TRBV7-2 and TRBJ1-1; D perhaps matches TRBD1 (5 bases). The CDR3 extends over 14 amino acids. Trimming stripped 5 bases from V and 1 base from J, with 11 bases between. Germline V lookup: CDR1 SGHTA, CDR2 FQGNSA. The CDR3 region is CASSLGGTNTEAFF. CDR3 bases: TGTGCCAGCAGCCTCGGGGGGACGAACACTGAAGCTTTCTTT.